In this sample, the clone carrying this TCR beta chain turned up many times. Construction of the TCRbeta library involved unique molecular identifiers. MiXCR, applied by TCRdb to the PCR reads, yields one record per CDR3 protein. The data contain 260,000 or so distinct CDR3 sequences, around 13% of them singletons. This sample stems from a study of T-cell reconstitution after alpha-beta-depleted transplantation in children. From germline, CDR1 is SGHTA and CDR2 FQGNSA. The CDR3 consists of 22 residues. With V trimmed by 5 bases and J by 0 bases, 17 bases remained unmatched. V gene TRBV7-2 combines with J gene TRBJ2-2, with 14 bases matching TRBD2. The starting material was PBMCs from the stem cell graft donor, obtained from the stem cell graft. The receptor was isolated from a human donor who donated a stem cell graft to a child with acute lymphoblastic leukemia. This chain's CDR3 is CASSGYSGLAGDPSANTGELFF. In DNA form, the CDR3 reads TGTGCCAGCAGCGGCTACTCGGGACTAGCGGGGGACCCCTCCGCGAACACCGGGGAGCTGTTTTTT.